This T cell receptor (beta chain) emerged from a study of healthy donors' naive CD4 and CD8 T cells. As to this clonotype: Its antigen remains unidentified.

Naive T cells were sorted: CD4+CD8-CD45RO-CD45RA+ for CD4+, CD8+CD4-CD45RA+CD27bright for CD8+. The CDR3 runs 16 residues. Germline V gene lookup returns CDR1 SQVTM and CDR2 ANQGSEA. The V and J ends lost 0 bases and 10 bases respectively, with 22 bases between them. Starting from approximately 500 ng of total RNA, TCR libraries were made with linear amplification. TCRdb processed the reads anew with MiXCR; each CDR3 protein has one entry. The sample lists about 180,000 distinct CDR3 sequences; about 70% were seen once. Study-level points and caveats: Naive CD4+ and CD8+ cells reportedly differed in usage of most V and J genes.

The chain has TRBV29-1 and TRBJ2-1, with a tentative D call TRBD2 (6 bases). Sequenced sample: naive CD4+ and CD8+ T cells sorted from blood, pooled from several donors. This clonotype was sampled from a pool of human donors in good health; the sample pools cells from several healthy donors. CDR3 region: CSVEEFGTPIIREQFF. The DNA of the CDR3 is TGCAGCGTTGAAGAGTTTGGGACTCCAATTATCCGCGAGCAGTTCTTC.